This TCR beta chain is from a study of T cells in Graves' hyperthyroidism and ophthalmopathy. Findings and limits, study-wide: Most thyroid clonotypes with frequency above 0.001 were detected in blood.

Deletions cut 5 bases from V and 7 bases from J, with 12 bases between. The CDR3 is 13 residues long. Amplification targeted TCR beta CDR3 regions from RNA transcripts. HTBI primers drove first-round RT-PCR of the TCR CDR3. One entry per CDR3 protein, called by TCRdb with MiXCR from the multiplex PCR reads. This sample has 270,000 or so distinct CDR3 sequences, with roughly 15% found just once. In this sample, this clonotype turned up many times. The antigen is not known. Participants, patients aged 18 to 65, had newly diagnosed hyperthyroidism with a duration under 2 months. Patients with uncontrolled infections, other autoimmune diseases, pregnancy or lactation were excluded.

Sequenced: blood. The sequence was obtained from a woman in her forties or fifties with Graves' hyperthyroidism that later progressed to Graves' ophthalmopathy. The chain carries TRBV12-3 or TRBV12-4 and TRBJ1-5; D unclear. DNA for the CDR3: TGTGCCAGCAGTCCCATCCGAGGCCAGCCCCAGCATTTT. Protein sequence: CASSPIRGQPQHF.